This TCR beta chain was sequenced for a study of blood T cell repertoires in COVID-19. Participant age was roughly 18 to 95 years, and participants resided in 20 to 30 US areas. Participants reported their clinical history, and cohort assignment relied on those reports. People in the exposed group encountered a COVID-19 case within 2 weeks before entering the study. This clone was seen just once. Authors' analysis steps: Counts of nucleated cells, estimated from reference gene primer amplification, were obtained. TCRdb keeps only in-frame clones here, not all; method: immunoSEQ multiplex PCR. V, J and clone size were drawn from that table, and D and trimming were deduced from the DNA. The sample yields more than 200,000 clones, 80% to 90% seen once. The CDR3 runs to 13 residues. Germline V CDR1 and CDR2: MNHNY, SVGAGI (reference sequence). Trimming left V 5 bases short and J 7 bases short, with 12 bases between.

This TCR was recovered from a woman aged 25 to 39 who had been exposed to COVID-19. The specimen was PBMCs or T cells enriched from blood (not recorded which). J is TRBJ2-1 and V is TRBV6-6; tentative D call: TRBD1 (6 bases). The CDR3 spells CASSGIQGNEQFF. In DNA, the CDR3 is TGTGCCAGCAGTGGGATACAGGGAAATGAGCAGTTCTTC.